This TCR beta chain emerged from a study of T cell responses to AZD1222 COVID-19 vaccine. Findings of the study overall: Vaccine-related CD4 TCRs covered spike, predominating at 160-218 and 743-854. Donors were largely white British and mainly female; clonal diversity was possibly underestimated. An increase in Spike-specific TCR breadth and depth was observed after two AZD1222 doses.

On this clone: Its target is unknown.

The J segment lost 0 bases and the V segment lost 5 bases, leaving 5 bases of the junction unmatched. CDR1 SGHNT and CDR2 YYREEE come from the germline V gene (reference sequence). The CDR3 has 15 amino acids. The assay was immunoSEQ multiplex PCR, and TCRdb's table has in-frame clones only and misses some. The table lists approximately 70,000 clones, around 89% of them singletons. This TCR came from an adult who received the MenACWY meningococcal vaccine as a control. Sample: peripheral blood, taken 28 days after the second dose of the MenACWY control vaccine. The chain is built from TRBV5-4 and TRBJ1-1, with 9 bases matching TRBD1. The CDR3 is CASSLQGAVNTEAFF. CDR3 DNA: TGTGCCAGCAGTTTACAGGGGGCTGTGAACACTGAAGCTTTCTTT.